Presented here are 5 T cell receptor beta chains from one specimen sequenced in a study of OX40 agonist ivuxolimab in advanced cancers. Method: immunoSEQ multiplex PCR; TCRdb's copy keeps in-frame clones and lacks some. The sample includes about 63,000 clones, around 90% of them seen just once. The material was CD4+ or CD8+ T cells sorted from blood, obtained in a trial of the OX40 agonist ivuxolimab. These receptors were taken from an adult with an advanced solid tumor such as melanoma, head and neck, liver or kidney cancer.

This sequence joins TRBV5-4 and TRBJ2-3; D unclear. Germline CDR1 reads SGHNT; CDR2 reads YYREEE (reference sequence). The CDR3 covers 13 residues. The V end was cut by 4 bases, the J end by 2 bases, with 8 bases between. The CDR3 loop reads CASSQSTTDTQYF. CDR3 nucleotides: TGTGCCAGCAGCCAAAGTACCACAGATACGCAGTATTTT. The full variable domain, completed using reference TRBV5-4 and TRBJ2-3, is ETGVTQSPTHLIKTRGQQVTLRCSSQSGHNTVSWYQQALGQGPQFIFQYYREEENGRGNFPPRFSGLQFPNYSSELNVNALELDDSALYLCASSQSTTDTQYFGPGTRLTVL.

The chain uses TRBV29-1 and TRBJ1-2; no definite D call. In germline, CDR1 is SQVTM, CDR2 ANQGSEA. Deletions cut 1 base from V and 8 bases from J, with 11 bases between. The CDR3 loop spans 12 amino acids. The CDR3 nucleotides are TGCAGCGTTGAAGCCCCCGTTGGAGGCTACACCTTC. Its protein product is CSVEAPVGGYTF.

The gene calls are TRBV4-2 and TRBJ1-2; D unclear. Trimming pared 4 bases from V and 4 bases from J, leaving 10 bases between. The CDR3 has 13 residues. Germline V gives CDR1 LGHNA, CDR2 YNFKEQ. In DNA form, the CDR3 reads TGTGCCAGCAGCCTGACCGACCGCTATGGCTACACCTTC. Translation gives CASSLTDRYGYTF.

The CDR3 sequence: CASSSFLKQTYEQYF. CDR3 bases: TGTGCCAGCAGCTCCTTTCTGAAGCAAACCTACGAGCAGTACTTC. This rearrangement joins TRBV7-9 to TRBJ2-7; no reliable D call. This CDR3 comprises 15 residues. From germline, CDR1 is SEHNR and CDR2 FQNEAQ (reference sequence). V lost 4 bases and J lost 2, with 15 bases in between.

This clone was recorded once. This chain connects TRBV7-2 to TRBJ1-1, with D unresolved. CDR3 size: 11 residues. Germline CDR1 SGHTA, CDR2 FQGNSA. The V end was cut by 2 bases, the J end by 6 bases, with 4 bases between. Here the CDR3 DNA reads TGTGCCAGCAGCTTAACCCCTGAAGCTTTCTTT. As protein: CASSLTPEAFF.